This T cell receptor beta chain came from a study of blood T cells in healthy people across ages. Looked up from germline, CDR1 is DFQATT and CDR2 is SNEGSKA (reference sequence). CDR3 length equals 13 residues. Together with a sample-barcoded 5' primer, a J-beta primer mix was included in a second PCR lasting roughly 6 to 12 cycles. TCRdb independently ran MiXCR on the 5' RACE reads; one entry per CDR3 protein. The top ten clones hold around 2.9% of a sample with more than 650,000 distinct CDR3 sequences, 20% to 30% of them seen once. A further study also used this sample, focusing on T cells of mothers and their children. As that report states: A few mothers and their six children, all healthy Caucasians, donated. Every mother supplied over 8 million TCR beta CDR3 reads and every child a few million.

Sequenced input: blood. The sequence was obtained from a boy between 10 and 17 years old in good health. The V and J genes are TRBV20-1 and TRBJ2-7; perhaps TRBD2 as D (5 bases). The DNA end is more similar to TRBJ2-5, so the J call may be wrong. The CDR3: CSARDTGSETQYF. The CDR3 nucleotides read TGCAGTGCTAGAGATACGGGGTCGGAGACCCAGTACTTC.